This T cell receptor beta chain was identified during a study of OX40 agonist ivuxolimab in advanced cancers. Overall study results and limits: There were also nonresponders showing low normalized T-cell clonal expansion.

Repertoires were generated with immunoSEQ multiplex PCR, while TCRdb's copy carries only in-frame clones and drops some. This table holds 80,000 to 130,000 clones, 90% found once. Germline CDR1 is SGHDT and CDR2 is YYEEEE. CDR3 length: 15 residues. Trimming at V came to 4 bases and at J to 5 bases, leaving 7 bases not matched to a gene. For this clone: No antigen is known for it.

The specimen comprised CD4+ or CD8+ T cells sorted from blood, sampled in a trial of the OX40 agonist ivuxolimab. The sequence was collected from an adult with an advanced solid tumor such as melanoma, head and neck, liver or kidney cancer. The chain uses TRBV5-6 and TRBJ2-5, with TRBD1 matching over 11 bases. CDR3 loop: CASSPRDRGGETQYF. The CDR3 DNA reads as TGTGCCAGCAGCCCGAGGGACAGGGGGGGCGAGACCCAGTACTTC.